This T cell receptor (beta chain) was captured in a study of blood T cell repertoires in COVID-19. Profiled with immunoSEQ multiplex PCR; TCRdb holds only in-frame clones, not every one. This repertoire shows about 200,000 clones, approximately 86% found once; its top ten account for around 2.3%. Specimen: PBMCs or T cells enriched from blood (not recorded which). The sequence came from a woman aged 25-40 years who had recovered from COVID-19.

This CDR3 reads CASSLWGQGRDGYTF. CDR3 nucleotides: TGTGCCAGCAGTTTATGGGGACAGGGAAGGGATGGCTACACCTTC. The chain has TRBV27 and TRBJ1-2, with TRBD1 identical over 9 bases. This CDR3 has 15 amino acids. V was pared by 1 base and J by 6 bases, with 6 bases of the junction left unmatched. The germline V gene has CDR1 MNHEY and CDR2 SMNVEV (reference sequence).